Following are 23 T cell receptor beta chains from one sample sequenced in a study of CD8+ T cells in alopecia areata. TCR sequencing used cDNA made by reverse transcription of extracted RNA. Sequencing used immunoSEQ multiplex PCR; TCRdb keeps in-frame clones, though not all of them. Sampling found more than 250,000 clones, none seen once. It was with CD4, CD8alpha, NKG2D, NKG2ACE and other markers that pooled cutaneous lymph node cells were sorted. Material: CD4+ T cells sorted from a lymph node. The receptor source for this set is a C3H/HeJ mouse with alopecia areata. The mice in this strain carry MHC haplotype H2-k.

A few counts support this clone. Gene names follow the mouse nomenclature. CDR3 DNA, as far as it was read: TGTGCCAGCAGTGATGCTGGGGGGTCTTTCTAT. Its protein product is CASSDAGGSFY. The complete CDR3 reads CASSDAGGSFYEQYF. V usage is TRBV13-1 and J usage is TRBJ2-7; 8 nucleotides align to TRBD2. The read ends 4 residues early relative to the CDR3; the germline J gene fills the gap. The germline gives CDR1 NSHNY, CDR2 SYGAGN. With 0 bases clipped from V and 3 bases from J, the junction kept 5 bases outside the gene matches. The CDR3 totals 15 residues.

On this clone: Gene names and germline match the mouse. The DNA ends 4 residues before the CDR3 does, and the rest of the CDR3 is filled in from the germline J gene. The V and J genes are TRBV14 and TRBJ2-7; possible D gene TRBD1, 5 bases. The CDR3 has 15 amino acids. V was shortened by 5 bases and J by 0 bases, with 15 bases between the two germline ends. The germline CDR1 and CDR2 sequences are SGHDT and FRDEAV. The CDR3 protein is CASSPSQGSSYEQYF. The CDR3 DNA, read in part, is TGTGCCAGCAGCCCCTCGCAGGGTAGCTCCTAT. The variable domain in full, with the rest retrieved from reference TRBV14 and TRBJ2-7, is EAGVTQSPRYAVLQEGQAVSFWCDPISGHDTLYWYQQPRDQGPQLLVYFRDEAVIDNSQLPSDRFSAVRPKGTNSTLKIQSAKQGDTATYLCASSPSQGSSYEQYFGPGTRLTVL.

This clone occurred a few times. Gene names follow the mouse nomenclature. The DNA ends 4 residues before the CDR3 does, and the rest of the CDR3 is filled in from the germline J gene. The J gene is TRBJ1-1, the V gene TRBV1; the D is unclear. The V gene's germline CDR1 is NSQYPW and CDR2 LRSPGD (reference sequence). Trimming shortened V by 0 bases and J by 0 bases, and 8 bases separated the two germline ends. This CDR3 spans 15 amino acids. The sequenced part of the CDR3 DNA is TGCACCTGCAGTGCAGATGCACACACAAACACA. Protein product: CTCSADAHTNT. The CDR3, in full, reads CTCSADAHTNTEVFF.

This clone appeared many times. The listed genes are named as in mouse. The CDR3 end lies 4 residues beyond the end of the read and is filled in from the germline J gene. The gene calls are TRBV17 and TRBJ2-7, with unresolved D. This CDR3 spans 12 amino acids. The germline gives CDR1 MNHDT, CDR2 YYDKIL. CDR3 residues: CASSSPEYEQYF. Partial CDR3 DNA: TGTGCTAGCAGTAGTCCAGAATAT.

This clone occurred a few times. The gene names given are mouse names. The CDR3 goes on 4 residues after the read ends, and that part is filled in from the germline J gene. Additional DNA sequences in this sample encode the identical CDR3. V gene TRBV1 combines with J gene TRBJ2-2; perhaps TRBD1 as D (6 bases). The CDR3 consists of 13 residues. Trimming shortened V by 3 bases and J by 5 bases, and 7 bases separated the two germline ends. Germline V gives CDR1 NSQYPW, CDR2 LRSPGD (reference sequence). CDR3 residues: CTCSADSTGQLYF. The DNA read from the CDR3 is TGCACCTGCAGTGCGGACAGTACCGGG.

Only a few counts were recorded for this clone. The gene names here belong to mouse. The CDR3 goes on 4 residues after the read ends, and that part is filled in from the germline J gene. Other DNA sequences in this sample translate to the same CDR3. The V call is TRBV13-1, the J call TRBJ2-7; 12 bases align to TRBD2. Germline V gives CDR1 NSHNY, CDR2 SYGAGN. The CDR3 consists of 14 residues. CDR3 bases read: TGTGCCAGCAGTGGCGGGACTGGGGGGTAT. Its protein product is CASSGGTGGY. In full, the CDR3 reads CASSGGTGGYEQYF.

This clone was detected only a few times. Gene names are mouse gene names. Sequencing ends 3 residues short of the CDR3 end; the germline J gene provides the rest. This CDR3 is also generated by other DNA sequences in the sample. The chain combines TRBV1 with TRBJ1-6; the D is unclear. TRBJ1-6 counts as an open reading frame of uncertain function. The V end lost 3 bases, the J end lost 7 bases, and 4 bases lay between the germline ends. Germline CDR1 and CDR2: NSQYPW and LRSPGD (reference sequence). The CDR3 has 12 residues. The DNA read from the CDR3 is TGCACCTGCAGTGCCCAAAATTCGCCC. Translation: CTCSAQNSP. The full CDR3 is CTCSAQNSPLYF.

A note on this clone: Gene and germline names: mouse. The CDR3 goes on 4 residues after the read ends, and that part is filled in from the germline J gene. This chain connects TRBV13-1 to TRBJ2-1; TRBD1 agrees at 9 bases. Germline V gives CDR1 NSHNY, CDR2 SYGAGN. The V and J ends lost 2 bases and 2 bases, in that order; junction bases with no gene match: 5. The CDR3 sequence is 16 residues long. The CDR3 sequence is CASSDPGQGYYAEQFF. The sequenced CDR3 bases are TGTGCCAGCAGTGACCCTGGACAGGGGTACTATGCT.

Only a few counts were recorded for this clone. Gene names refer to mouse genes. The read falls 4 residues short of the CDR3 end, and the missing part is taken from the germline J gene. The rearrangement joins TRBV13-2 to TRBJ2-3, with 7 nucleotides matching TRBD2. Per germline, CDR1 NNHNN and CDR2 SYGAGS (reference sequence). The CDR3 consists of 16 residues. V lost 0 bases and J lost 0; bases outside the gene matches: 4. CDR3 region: CASGDVWGSSAETLYF. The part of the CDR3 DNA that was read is TGTGCCAGCGGTGATGTCTGGGGGTCTAGTGCAGAA.

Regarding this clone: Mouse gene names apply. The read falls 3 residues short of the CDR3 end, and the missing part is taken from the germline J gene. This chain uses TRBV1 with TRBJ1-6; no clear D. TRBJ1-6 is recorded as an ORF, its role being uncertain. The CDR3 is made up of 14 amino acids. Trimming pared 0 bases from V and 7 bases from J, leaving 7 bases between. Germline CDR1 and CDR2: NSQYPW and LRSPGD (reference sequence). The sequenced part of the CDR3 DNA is TGCACCTGCAGTGCAGATTTGAGGAATTCGCCC. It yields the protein CTCSADLRNSP. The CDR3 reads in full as CTCSADLRNSPLYF.

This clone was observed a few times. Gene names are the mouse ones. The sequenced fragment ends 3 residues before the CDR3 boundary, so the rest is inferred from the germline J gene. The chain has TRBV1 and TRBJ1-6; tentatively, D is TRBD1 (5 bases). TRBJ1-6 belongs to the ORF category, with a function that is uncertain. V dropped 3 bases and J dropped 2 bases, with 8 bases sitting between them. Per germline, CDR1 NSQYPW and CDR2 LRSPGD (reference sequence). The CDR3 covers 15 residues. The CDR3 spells CTCSAPTAYNSPLYF. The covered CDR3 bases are TGCACCTGCAGTGCCCCGACAGCCTATAATTCGCCC.

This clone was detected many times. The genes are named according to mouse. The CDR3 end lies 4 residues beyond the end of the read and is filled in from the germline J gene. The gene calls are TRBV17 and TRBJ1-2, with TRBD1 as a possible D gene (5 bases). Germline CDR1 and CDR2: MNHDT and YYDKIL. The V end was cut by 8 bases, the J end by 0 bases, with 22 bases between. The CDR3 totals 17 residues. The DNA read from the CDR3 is TGTGCTAGCCCCCCCGGCAGGGAAAGGTGCCCAAACTCC. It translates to CASPPGRERCPNS. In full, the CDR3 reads CASPPGRERCPNSDYTF.

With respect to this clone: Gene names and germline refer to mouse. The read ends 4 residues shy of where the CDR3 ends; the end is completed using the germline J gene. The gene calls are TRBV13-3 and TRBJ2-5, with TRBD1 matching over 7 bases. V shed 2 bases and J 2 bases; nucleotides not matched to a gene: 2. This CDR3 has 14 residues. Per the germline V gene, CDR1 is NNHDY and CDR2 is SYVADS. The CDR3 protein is CASSEDRVQDTQYF. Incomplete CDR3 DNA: TGTGCCAGCAGTGAAGACAGGGTCCAAGAC.

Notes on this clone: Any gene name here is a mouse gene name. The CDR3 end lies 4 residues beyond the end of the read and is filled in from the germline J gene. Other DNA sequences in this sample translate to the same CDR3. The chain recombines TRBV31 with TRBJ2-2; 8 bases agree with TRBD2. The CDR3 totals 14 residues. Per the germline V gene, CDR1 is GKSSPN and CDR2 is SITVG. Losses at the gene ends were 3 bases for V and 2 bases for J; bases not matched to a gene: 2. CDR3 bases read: TGTGCCTGGAGAACTGGGGGTAACACCGGG. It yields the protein CAWRTGGNTG. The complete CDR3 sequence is CAWRTGGNTGQLYF.

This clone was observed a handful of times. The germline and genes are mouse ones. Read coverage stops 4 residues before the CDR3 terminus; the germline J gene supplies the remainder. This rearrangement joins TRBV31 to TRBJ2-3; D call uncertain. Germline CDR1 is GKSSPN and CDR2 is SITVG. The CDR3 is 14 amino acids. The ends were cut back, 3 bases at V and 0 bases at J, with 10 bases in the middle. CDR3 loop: CAWSPKTSAETLYF. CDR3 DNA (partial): TGTGCCTGGAGCCCCAAAACTAGTGCAGAA.

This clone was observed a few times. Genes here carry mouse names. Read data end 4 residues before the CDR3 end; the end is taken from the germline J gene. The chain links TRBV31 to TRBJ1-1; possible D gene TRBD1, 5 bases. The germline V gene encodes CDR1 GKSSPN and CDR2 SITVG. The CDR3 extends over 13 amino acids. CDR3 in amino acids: CAWSPDGQTEVFF. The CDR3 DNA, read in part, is TGTGCCTGGAGCCCTGACGGACAAACA.

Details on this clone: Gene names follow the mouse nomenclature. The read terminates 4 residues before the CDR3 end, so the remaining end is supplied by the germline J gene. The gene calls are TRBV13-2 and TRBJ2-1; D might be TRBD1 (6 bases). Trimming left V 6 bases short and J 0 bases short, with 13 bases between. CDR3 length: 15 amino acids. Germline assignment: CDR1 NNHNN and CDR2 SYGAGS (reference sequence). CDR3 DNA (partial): TGTGCCAGCGCGCAGGGGACAATTAACTATGCT. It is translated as CASAQGTINYA. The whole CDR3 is CASAQGTINYAEQFF.

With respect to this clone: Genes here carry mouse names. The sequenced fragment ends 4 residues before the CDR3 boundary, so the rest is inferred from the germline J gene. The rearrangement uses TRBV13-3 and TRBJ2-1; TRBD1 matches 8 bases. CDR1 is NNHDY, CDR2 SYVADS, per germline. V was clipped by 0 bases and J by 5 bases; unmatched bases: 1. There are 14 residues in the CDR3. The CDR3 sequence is CASSDARGHAEQFF. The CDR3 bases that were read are TGTGCCAGCAGTGATGCCAGGGGGCATGCT.

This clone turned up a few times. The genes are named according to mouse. CDR3 bases read: TGTGCCAGCAGTACCCCTGGGGGGTCCCAAGAC. It yields the protein CASSTPGGSQD. The full CDR3 protein is CASSTPGGSQDTQYF. V usage is TRBV19 and J usage is TRBJ2-5, with TRBD2 identical over 8 bases. The sequence runs out 4 residues before the end of the CDR3; the remainder is reconstructed from the germline J gene. Germline-derived CDR1 and CDR2 are FNHDT and SITEND (reference sequence). The CDR3 length is 15 residues. V was pared by 3 bases and J by 2 bases, with 5 bases of the junction left unmatched. The whole variable domain, filled in from reference TRBV19 and TRBJ2-5, reads GGIITQTPKFLIGQEGQKLTLKCQQNFNHDTMYWYRQDSGKGLRLIYYSITENDLQKGDLSEGYDASREKKSSFSLTVTSAQKNEMAVFLCASSTPGGSQDTQYFGPGTRLLVL.

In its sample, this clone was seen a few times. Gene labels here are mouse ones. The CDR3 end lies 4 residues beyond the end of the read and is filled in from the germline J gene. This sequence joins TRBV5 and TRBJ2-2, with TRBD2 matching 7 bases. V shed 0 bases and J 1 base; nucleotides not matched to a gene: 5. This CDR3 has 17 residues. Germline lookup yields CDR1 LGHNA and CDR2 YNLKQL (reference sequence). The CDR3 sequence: CASSQDMAGGNTGQLYF. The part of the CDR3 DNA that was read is TGTGCCAGCAGCCAAGATATGGCTGGGGGAAACACCGGG.

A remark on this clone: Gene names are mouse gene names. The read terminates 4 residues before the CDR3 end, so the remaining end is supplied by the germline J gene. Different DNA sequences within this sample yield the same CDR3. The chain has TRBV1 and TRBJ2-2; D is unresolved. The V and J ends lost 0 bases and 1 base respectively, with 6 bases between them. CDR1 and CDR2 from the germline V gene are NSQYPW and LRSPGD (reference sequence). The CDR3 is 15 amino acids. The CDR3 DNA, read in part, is TGCACCTGCAGTGCAGATAACAGAAACACCGGG. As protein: CTCSADNRNTG. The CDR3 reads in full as CTCSADNRNTGQLYF.

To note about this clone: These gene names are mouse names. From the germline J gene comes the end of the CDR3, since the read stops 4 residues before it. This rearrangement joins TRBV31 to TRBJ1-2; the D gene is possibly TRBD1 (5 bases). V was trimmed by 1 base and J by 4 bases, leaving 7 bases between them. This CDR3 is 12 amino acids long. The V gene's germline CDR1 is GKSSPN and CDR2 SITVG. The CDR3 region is CAWSPGSSDYTF. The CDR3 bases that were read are TGTGCCTGGAGTCCAGGGTCCTCC.

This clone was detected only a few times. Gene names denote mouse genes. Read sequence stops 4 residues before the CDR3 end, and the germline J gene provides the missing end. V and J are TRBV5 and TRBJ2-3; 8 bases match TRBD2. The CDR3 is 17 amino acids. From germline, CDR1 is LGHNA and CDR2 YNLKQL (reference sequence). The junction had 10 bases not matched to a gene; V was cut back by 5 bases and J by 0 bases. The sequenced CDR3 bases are TGTGCCAGCAGCGTCCGGACTGGGCGTCCTAGTGCAGAA. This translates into CASSVRTGRPSAE. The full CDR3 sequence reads CASSVRTGRPSAETLYF.